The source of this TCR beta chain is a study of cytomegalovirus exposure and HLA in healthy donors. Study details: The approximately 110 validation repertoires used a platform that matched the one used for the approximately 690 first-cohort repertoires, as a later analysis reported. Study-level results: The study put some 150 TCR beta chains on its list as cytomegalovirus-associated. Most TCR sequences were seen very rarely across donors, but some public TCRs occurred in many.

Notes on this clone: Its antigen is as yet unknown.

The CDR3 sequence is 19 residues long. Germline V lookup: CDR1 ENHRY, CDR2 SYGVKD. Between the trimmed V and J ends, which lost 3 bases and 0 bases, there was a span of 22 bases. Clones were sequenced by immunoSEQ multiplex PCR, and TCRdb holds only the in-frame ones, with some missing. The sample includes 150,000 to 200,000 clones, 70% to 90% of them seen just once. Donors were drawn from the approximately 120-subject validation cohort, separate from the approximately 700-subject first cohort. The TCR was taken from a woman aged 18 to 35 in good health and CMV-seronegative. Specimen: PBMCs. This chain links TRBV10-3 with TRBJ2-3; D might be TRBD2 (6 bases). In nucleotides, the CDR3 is TGTGCCATCAGTGAATTAGGAAGGGAGGCGGCCTCTAGCACAGATACGCAGTATTTT. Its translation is CAISELGREAASSTDTQYF.